These 30 T cell receptor beta chains share one sample of origin, sequenced in a study of blood T cells in healthy people across ages. Then a second PCR, running roughly 7 to 12 cycles, was carried out with a sample-barcoded 5' primer and a J-beta primer mix. Using its own MiXCR run on the 5' RACE reads, TCRdb lists one record per CDR3 protein. The sample yields around 2 million distinct CDR3 sequences, roughly two fifths seen once. The sample consisted of blood. The receptors originated from a human donor in good health.

This clonotype was seen a handful of times. This sequence joins TRBV29-1 and TRBJ2-1; D possibly corresponds to TRBD1 (5 bases). The CDR3 has 14 residues. Trimming pared 7 bases from V and 6 bases from J, leaving 19 bases between. CDR1 is SQVTM and CDR2 is ANQGSEA in the germline V gene. CDR3 residues: CSAEGRAYFNEQFF. DNA of the CDR3: TGCAGCGCCGAAGGCAGGGCTTATTTCAATGAGCAGTTCTTC.

This rearrangement joins TRBV15 to TRBJ1-6; D is unresolved. This CDR3 spans 17 amino acids. CDR1 is LNHNV, CDR2 YYDKDF, per germline (reference sequence). The V and J ends lost 1 base and 4 bases respectively, with 14 bases between them. CDR3 loop: CATSRGAFSTYNSPLHF. In DNA, the CDR3 is TGTGCCACCAGCAGAGGGGCTTTCTCTACTTATAATTCACCCCTCCACTTT.

CDR3 coding DNA: TGTGCCAGCAGCCCTAATGGGAGGGTAAATGAGCAGTTCTTC. Amino acids: CASSPNGRVNEQFF. This chain links TRBV3-1 with TRBJ2-1; 7 bases are shared with TRBD2. Per germline, CDR1 LGHDT and CDR2 YNNKEL (reference sequence). The junction had 7 bases not matched to a gene; V was cut back by 4 bases and J by 7 bases. The CDR3 is 14 residues long.

V and J are TRBV15 and TRBJ1-1; TRBD1 is a possible D gene (6 bases). Germline V gene lookup returns CDR1 LNHNV and CDR2 YYDKDF (reference sequence). The CDR3 is 17 amino acids. V was pared by 0 bases and J by 0 bases, with 14 bases between. The CDR3, as DNA: TGTGCCACCAGCAGAGATCAACGGCAGGGGATGAACACTGAAGCTTTCTTT. This sequence encodes CATSRDQRQGMNTEAFF.

This clonotype showed up just a few times. Mismatch with germline at one junction end may stem from a read error. V and J are TRBV5-6 and TRBJ1-4, with D perhaps matching TRBD1 (6 bases). CDR1 is SGHDT and CDR2 is YYEEEE in the germline V gene. The CDR3 totals 16 residues. For the CDR3, the DNA is TGCGCCAGCAGCCAAACAGGGCGTACAACTAATGAAAAACTGTTTTTT. It encodes CASSQTGRTTNEKLFF. Full variable domain (rest looked up from reference TRBV5-6 and TRBJ1-4): DAGVTQSPTHLIKTRGQQVTLRCSPKSGHDTVSWYQQALGQGPQFIFQYYEEEERQRGNFPDRFSGHQFPNYSSELNVNALLLGDSALYLCASSQTGRTTNEKLFFGSGTQLSVL.

As concerns this clonotype: At one end, the junction sequence differs from germline, possibly due to a read error. CDR3 in amino acids: CTSSQDLWSFEQFF. DNA for the CDR3: TGCACCAGCAGCCAAGATCTATGGTCATTTGAGCAGTTCTTC. This chain links TRBV4-3 with TRBJ2-1, with unresolved D. The CDR3 totals 14 residues. CDR1 is LGHNA, CDR2 YSLEER, per germline.

The rearrangement uses TRBV20-1 and TRBJ2-1; 8 bases agree with TRBD1. The CDR3 is 14 residues long. Trimming at V came to 6 bases and at J to 2 bases, leaving 6 bases not matched to a gene. CDR1 is DFQATT, CDR2 SNEGSKA, per germline (reference sequence). The CDR3 spells CSAKTGAPYNEQFF. As DNA, the CDR3 is TGCAGTGCGAAGACAGGGGCCCCCTACAATGAGCAGTTCTTC.

The rearrangement uses TRBV7-9 and TRBJ1-6, with D unresolved. V shed 5 bases and J shed 7 bases, with 9 bases lying between them. This CDR3 has 13 amino acids. Germline V gene data show CDR1 as SEHNR and CDR2 as FQNEAQ (reference sequence). CDR3 loop: CASSEVWNSPLHF. CDR3 DNA sequence: TGTGCCAGCAGCGAGGTTTGGAATTCACCCCTCCACTTT.

In DNA form, the CDR3 reads TGTGCCAGCAGTGCGGACAGGGGGACTGGGCATAGCAATCAGCCCCAGCATTTT. Amino acids: CASSADRGTGHSNQPQHF. The chain combines TRBV2 with TRBJ1-5; 10 bases fit TRBD1. CDR1 and CDR2 (germline): SNHLY, FYNNEI. The junction had 9 bases not matched to a gene; V was cut back by 4 bases and J by 0 bases. The CDR3 has 18 residues.

This clonotype was counted many times. The V gene is TRBV4-3, the J gene TRBJ2-7, with D unclear. The germline V gene encodes CDR1 LGHNA and CDR2 YSLEER. V was cut by 4 bases and J by 5 bases, with 15 bases left in between. The CDR3 runs 14 residues. CDR3 sequence reads: CASSPSRGRDEQYF. The DNA of the CDR3 is TGCGCCAGCAGCCCCTCAAGAGGTCGCGACGAGCAGTACTTC.

This clonotype came up a few times. The chain uses TRBV6-6 and TRBJ2-3; no definite D call. Per the germline V gene, CDR1 is MNHNY and CDR2 is SVGAGI (reference sequence). The CDR3 totals 13 residues. Trimming removed 4 bases from V and 6 bases from J, with 11 bases in between. CDR3 sequence (DNA): TGTGCCAGCAGTTTACACTTATCCGATACGCAGTATTTT. Its translation is CASSLHLSDTQYF.

The sample holds many counts of this clonotype. The CDR3 region is CASSQPGQGVYEQYF. CDR3 bases: TGCGCCAGCAGCCAGCCGGGACAGGGAGTATACGAGCAGTACTTC. V gene TRBV4-1 combines with J gene TRBJ2-7; 9 positions agree with TRBD1. Germline V gene sequence: CDR1 MGHRA, CDR2 YSYEKL. The CDR3 consists of 15 residues. The V and J ends lost 3 bases and 4 bases, in that order; junction bases with no gene match: 7.

The V and J genes are TRBV7-2 and TRBJ2-5, with D perhaps matching TRBD2 (5 bases). Trimming cost V 5 bases and J 5 bases, with 15 bases left between them. The CDR3 runs to 14 residues. Germline V gene sequence: CDR1 SGHTA, CDR2 FQGNSA. The CDR3 bases are TGTGCCAGCAGCCCCCGGGTGGGCGGGGAGACCCAGTACTTC. It translates to CASSPRVGGETQYF.

The rearrangement links TRBV20-1 to TRBJ1-5; no reliable D call. The length of the CDR3 is 14 residues. CDR1 and CDR2 from the germline V gene are DFQATT and SNEGSKA (reference sequence). Trimming pared 3 bases from V and 2 bases from J, leaving 11 bases between. CDR3 sequence (DNA): TGCAGTGCTAGGTTGGCGTCGGGCAATCAGCCCCAGCATTTT. This encodes CSARLASGNQPQHF.

The rearrangement joins TRBV7-2 to TRBJ2-4, with a weak D call TRBD1 (6 bases). The CDR3 covers 13 residues. V shed 4 bases and J shed 7 bases, with 11 bases lying between them. Germline lookup yields CDR1 SGHTA and CDR2 FQGNSA. The DNA of the CDR3 is TGTGCCAGCAGCTACCTAGACAGGAACATTCAGTACTTC. Translation: CASSYLDRNIQYF.

The chain links TRBV2 to TRBJ2-2, with TRBD2 matching 14 bases. This CDR3 has 16 residues. CDR1 SNHLY and CDR2 FYNNEI come from the germline V gene. V shed 6 bases and J 5 bases; nucleotides not matched to a gene: 5. Written as DNA, the CDR3 is TGTGCCAGCAGCCGGACTAGCGGGGGGATTACCGGGGAGCTGTTTTTT. Protein sequence: CASSRTSGGITGELFF.

This clonotype was detected a few times. This chain connects TRBV7-3 to TRBJ1-1, with D possibly TRBD1 on 6 matching bases. The CDR3 sequence is 14 residues long. CDR1 and CDR2 from the germline V gene are SGHTA and FQGTGA. Trimming took 6 bases from V and 4 from J, leaving 15 bases between them. The CDR3: CASRRSGEGTEAFF. The CDR3 bases are TGTGCCAGCAGGCGTTCAGGGGAAGGCACTGAAGCTTTCTTT.

In this sample, this clonotype turned up a few times. This chain connects TRBV12-3 or TRBV12-4 to TRBJ1-4, with D possibly matching TRBD1 (5 bases). CDR3 length: 16 amino acids. Between the trimmed V and J ends, which lost 6 bases and 0 bases, there was a span of 14 bases. The CDR3 DNA follows: TGTGCCAGCAGCCGGGGCGTTATCGCAACTAATGAAAAACTGTTTTTT. Residues: CASSRGVIATNEKLFF.

This clonotype was observed a few times. The rearrangement uses TRBV12-3 or TRBV12-4 and TRBJ1-2; 10 bases align to TRBD1. This CDR3 is built from 14 residues. V lost 6 bases, J lost 7 bases, and 8 bases stayed unmatched. The CDR3 DNA reads as TGTGCCAGCAGCTTCACCGGGACAGGGGTTGGCTACACCTTC. Translated: CASSFTGTGVGYTF.

The chain carries TRBV7-2 and TRBJ1-1; tentative D call: TRBD1 (5 bases). V was pared by 0 bases and J by 6 bases, with 11 bases between. The CDR3 is made up of 14 amino acids. In germline, CDR1 is SGHTA, CDR2 FQGNSA. The CDR3, as DNA: TGTGCCAGCAGCTTAGCCCGGGACGGCCCTGAAGCTTTCTTT. Translating it yields CASSLARDGPEAFF.

The V gene is TRBV6-5, the J gene TRBJ2-7; D tentatively fits TRBD1 or TRBD2 (6 bases each). The CDR3 covers 18 residues. Trimming cost V 2 bases and J 7 bases, with 27 bases left between them. Germline CDR1 reads MNHEY; CDR2 reads SVGAGI. This CDR3 reads CASSYERLGGPQGDEQYF. CDR3 sequence (DNA): TGTGCCAGCAGTTACGAACGACTAGGGGGTCCGCAGGGCGATGAGCAGTACTTC.

A few counts support this clonotype. The V and J genes are TRBV7-2 and TRBJ2-3; TRBD2 might be the D (7 bases). V was pared by 1 base and J by 5 bases, with 13 bases between. The germline CDR1 and CDR2 sequences are SGHTA and FQGNSA. This CDR3 comprises 15 residues. CDR3 DNA: TGTGCCAGCAGCTTAGGAGGGGGGGTAGGAGATACGCAGTATTTT. Its protein product is CASSLGGGVGDTQYF.

This clonotype was found a few times. The V gene is TRBV29-1, the J gene TRBJ1-2; no clear D gene. The ends were cut back, 7 bases at V and 5 bases at J, with 17 bases in the middle. From germline, CDR1 is SQVTM and CDR2 ANQGSEA. The CDR3 extends over 13 amino acids. The CDR3 loop reads CSAGERVPYGYTF. CDR3 nucleotides: TGCAGCGCCGGTGAACGGGTACCATATGGCTACACCTTC.

To note about this clonotype: At one end, the junction sequence differs from germline, possibly due to a read error. The V and J genes are TRBV5-1 and TRBJ1-5, with TRBD1 as a possible D gene (5 bases). This CDR3 is 15 amino acids long. The germline gives CDR1 SGHRS, CDR2 YFSETQ. Here the CDR3 reads CASSLGAGKEEPRHF. Here the CDR3 DNA reads TGCGCCAGCAGCTTGGGGGCAGGGAAGGAGGAGCCCCGGCATTTT.

The chain has TRBV7-2 and TRBJ2-1; TRBD1 or TRBD2 may be the D gene (6 bases each). The V and J ends lost 3 bases and 6 bases respectively, with 15 bases between them. CDR1 SGHTA and CDR2 FQGNSA come from the germline V gene. This CDR3 contains 15 residues. The DNA for the CDR3 is TGTGCCAGCAGCTTTAAAGGGGGGCCGGCCAATGAGCAGTTCTTC. Translated, it gives CASSFKGGPANEQFF.

The chain is built from TRBV15 and TRBJ1-1, with 7 positions matching TRBD1. The CDR3 contains 15 residues. Losses at the gene ends were 0 bases for V and 7 bases for J; bases not matched to a gene: 8. Germline CDR1 LNHNV, CDR2 YYDKDF (reference sequence). CDR3 loop: CATSRDVGGDSEAFF. The CDR3, as DNA: TGTGCCACCAGCAGAGATGTGGGTGGGGACAGTGAAGCTTTCTTT.

V gene TRBV28 combines with J gene TRBJ2-5; D uncertain. CDR3 size: 15 residues. V lost 2 bases to trimming and J lost 3 bases, with 13 bases between them. CDR1 is MDHEN, CDR2 SYDVKM, per germline. In DNA, the CDR3 is TGTGCCAGCAGTTTACGTACGGACGAGGAAGAGACCCAGTACTTC. Translating it yields CASSLRTDEEETQYF.

This clonotype was detected ten times or more. The J gene is TRBJ1-2, the V gene TRBV7-9; tentative D call: TRBD1 (6 bases). The CDR3 extends over 15 amino acids. CDR1 is SEHNR, CDR2 FQNEAQ, per germline (reference sequence). With 5 bases removed from V and 3 bases from J, the gap between germline ends came to 16 bases. This chain's CDR3 is CASSPVGGGHYGYTF. CDR3 nucleotide sequence: TGTGCCAGCAGCCCCGTTGGAGGGGGACACTATGGCTACACCTTC.

The rearrangement links TRBV20-1 to TRBJ2-4, with 8 bases matching TRBD1. This CDR3 comprises 15 residues. Looked up from germline, CDR1 is DFQATT and CDR2 is SNEGSKA (reference sequence). The V gene end was trimmed by 6 bases and the J gene end by 9 bases; junction bases not matched to a gene: 16. The CDR3 region is CSAGSGRTGFSIQYF. In DNA form, the CDR3 reads TGCAGTGCCGGAAGCGGTAGGACAGGGTTTAGCATTCAGTACTTC.

The V and J genes are TRBV30 and TRBJ1-1; D uncertain. There are 14 residues in the CDR3. Germline-derived CDR1 and CDR2 are GTSNPN and SVGIG (reference sequence). Trimming stripped 2 bases from V and 1 base from J, with 11 bases between. CDR3 bases: TGTGCCTGGAGTCCCAAGGGCTCGAACACTGAAGCTTTCTTT. Translating gives CAWSPKGSNTEAFF.